This T cell receptor (beta chain) was observed in a study of shared clonotypes between healthy human individuals. Remarks on this clone: Its specificity is not known. The same CDR3 also results from other DNA sequences found in this sample.

Study outcomes and limitations: Sorted-subset samples were not fully sequenced, rarefaction indicated. Sampling covered nothing but blood. Tissue TCR repertoires likely differ from those found in blood. Estimated richness values were generally larger in naive subsets than in memory subsets.

Genomic DNA from each subset was divided evenly over several immunoSEQ plates. Sequenced by immunoSEQ multiplex PCR; TCRdb stores in-frame clones only, minus some. The sample has some 2,500,000 clones, roughly 93% seen once. Sequencing was done on a sample of naive CD4+ T cells from PBMCs. As for subset: CD45RA+ positively selected. The sequence came from a man between 18 and 35 years old in good health. Some clones in this sample may be carry-over from other donors' samples.

The DNA for the CDR3 is TGCGCCAGCAGCTTGGGGCAGGGCCCCTACGAGCAGTACTTC. Residues: CASSLGQGPYEQYF. The V and J genes are TRBV5-1 and TRBJ2-7, with D possibly TRBD1 on 5 matching bases. V was trimmed by 0 bases and J by 2 bases, leaving 9 bases between them. Germline CDR1 is SGHRS and CDR2 is YFSETQ. CDR3 length equals 14 residues.